The 8 T cell receptor beta chains in this list originate from one sample, sequenced in a study of spatial heterogeneity in lung cancer. Study-level results: One measure, the expanded intratumoral alpha and beta TCR count, tracked tumor mutation counts.

TCRdb reanalysed the 5' RACE reads using MiXCR and keeps one entry per CDR3 protein. The table records about 8,000 distinct CDR3 sequences, 9.6% of them present only once. The time point: sample taken at primary tumor resection. These TCRs are of unknown antigen specificity. Sequencing used lung tumor tissue, obtained at surgery. The source of these receptors is a male donor with early-stage non-small cell lung cancer.

This clonotype has ten or more counts. V is TRBV10-2 and J is TRBJ1-2; possible D gene TRBD1, 6 bases. The CDR3 runs 14 residues. V was trimmed by 4 bases and J by 7 bases, leaving 16 bases between them. Germline V gives CDR1 WSHSY, CDR2 SAAADI. CDR3 DNA sequence: TGCGCCAGCAGTGCTAACGTACAGGGTGTTGGCTACACCTTC. This gives the protein CASSANVQGVGYTF.

The table lists this clonotype with many counts. The chain is built from TRBV5-1 and TRBJ1-6; a possible D gene is TRBD1 (5 bases). Germline lookup yields CDR1 SGHRS and CDR2 YFSETQ. There are 14 residues in the CDR3. The V and J ends lost 4 bases and 10 bases respectively, with 15 bases between them. CDR3 region: CASSPSGRGSPLHF. Written as DNA, the CDR3 is TGCGCCAGCAGCCCCTCGGGGAGGGGATCACCCCTCCACTTT. Full variable domain (missing parts from reference TRBV5-1 and TRBJ1-6): KAGVTQTPRYLIKTRGQQVTLSCSPISGHRSVSWYQQTPGQGLQFLFEYFSETQRNKGNFPGRFSGRQFSNSRSEMNVSTLELGDSALYLCASSPSGRGSPLHFGNGTRLTVT.

This clonotype was detected ten times or more. The chain recombines TRBV20-1 with TRBJ2-7; D remains ambiguous. Trimming pared 5 bases from V and 6 bases from J, leaving 17 bases between. This CDR3 spans 13 amino acids. Looked up from germline, CDR1 is DFQATT and CDR2 is SNEGSKA (reference sequence). In DNA form, the CDR3 reads TGCAGTGCTCGCCCCGCTTCGGGCGGCGAGCAGTACGTC. This sequence encodes CSARPASGGEQYV.

This clonotype was seen many times. The chain carries TRBV20-1 and TRBJ2-3; no clear D. This CDR3 contains 14 residues. The V gene lost 2 bases and the J gene lost 2 bases, with 11 bases spanning the gap. Per germline, CDR1 DFQATT and CDR2 SNEGSKA (reference sequence). DNA of the CDR3: TGCAGTGCTAGATCCGGATTTAACACAGATACGCAGTATTTT. Translation: CSARSGFNTDTQYF.

This clonotype was seen at least ten times. This rearrangement joins TRBV9 to TRBJ2-2, with a tentative D call TRBD2 (6 bases). CDR3 length: 19 residues. Germline V lookup: CDR1 SGDLS, CDR2 YYNGEE. V lost 0 bases and J 4 bases, leaving 22 bases between the germline ends. The CDR3 protein is CASSVVNLGGGVSTGELFF. DNA for the CDR3: TGTGCCAGCAGCGTAGTAAATTTAGGCGGAGGGGTCAGCACCGGGGAGCTGTTTTTT.

Judged by abundance, this clonotype is medium-sized (0.01 to 0.1%). The chain employs TRBV12-3 or TRBV12-4 and TRBJ2-3; no clear D gene. The CDR3 sequence is 15 residues long. The V end lost 2 bases, the J end lost 4 bases, and 13 bases lay between the germline ends. For the CDR3, the DNA is TGTGCCAGCAGTTTATGGGGAAGGTCCGCAGATACGCAGTATTTT. Translation gives CASSLWGRSADTQYF.

In its sample, this clonotype was seen many times. The chain couples TRBV12-3 or TRBV12-4 to TRBJ1-5; D is uncertain. The CDR3 runs 16 residues. The V and J ends lost 4 bases and 0 bases respectively, with 13 bases between them. The CDR3 nucleotides read TGTGCCAGCAGTTCCAGACTACTAAATAGCAATCAGCCCCAGCATTTT. Its translation is CASSSRLLNSNQPQHF.

The table lists this clonotype with many counts. This chain links TRBV7-9 with TRBJ1-2; D is possibly TRBD1 (6 bases). V lost 1 base to trimming and J lost 4 bases, with 19 bases between them. In germline, CDR1 is SEHNR, CDR2 FQNEAQ (reference sequence). The CDR3 loop spans 17 amino acids. CDR3 residues: CASSLGASSGQFYGYTF. The CDR3 DNA reads TGTGCCAGCAGCTTAGGGGCAAGTTCGGGACAATTCTATGGCTACACCTTC.